Each of the 31 T cell receptor beta chains below was sequenced from the same sample in a study of early T cells in non-severe SARS-CoV-2 infection. TCRdb reprocessed the 5' RACE reads with MiXCR, giving one entry per CDR3 protein. The data contain around 84,000 distinct CDR3 sequences, 8% to 13% of them singletons. This specimen was whole blood, taken at baseline. The receptors stem from an adult who was a healthcare worker with PCR-confirmed SARS-CoV-2 infection or an uninfected control (not recorded which).

This clonotype was observed a few times. The rearrangement uses TRBV2 and TRBJ2-5; D is undetermined. Germline-derived CDR1 and CDR2 are SNHLY and FYNNEI. The V gene lost 10 bases and the J gene lost 6 bases, with 18 bases spanning the gap. The CDR3 has 13 residues. The CDR3 nucleotides read TGTGCCAACTCTCAGGCCAAATGGAAGACCCAGTACTTC. Protein sequence: CANSQAKWKTQYF.

This sequence joins TRBV11-2 and TRBJ2-4; weak D call: TRBD1 (5 bases). Per germline, CDR1 SGHAT and CDR2 FQNNGV. V was cut by 2 bases and J by 1 base, with 12 bases left in between. The CDR3 is 16 residues long. CDR3 sequence reads: CASSLNAQGAKNIQYF. The CDR3 coding sequence is TGTGCCAGCAGCTTAAATGCCCAGGGCGCCAAAAACATTCAGTACTTC.

This clonotype was seen a handful of times. J is TRBJ2-5 and V is TRBV5-4; D gene unclear. CDR3 length: 12 residues. Germline-derived CDR1 and CDR2 are SGHNT and YYREEE (reference sequence). V gave up 2 bases and J gave up 3 bases, with 5 bases separating them. CDR3 nucleotides: TGTGCCAGCAGCTTCTACGAAGAGACCCAGTACTTC. Translation: CASSFYEETQYF. The full variable domain, completed using reference TRBV5-4 and TRBJ2-5, is ETGVTQSPTHLIKTRGQQVTLRCSSQSGHNTVSWYQQALGQGPQFIFQYYREEENGRGNFPPRFSGLQFPNYSSELNVNALELDDSALYLCASSFYEETQYFGPGTRLLVL.

This clonotype was recorded at least ten times. The chain employs TRBV14 and TRBJ2-3, with D perhaps TRBD1 (5 bases). The germline V and J ends were trimmed by 2 bases and 0 bases, with 9 bases remaining between them. Per the germline V gene, CDR1 is SGHDN and CDR2 is FVKESK. The CDR3 is 15 residues long. The CDR3 sequence is CASSQQDTSTDTQYF. The CDR3 region has the DNA TGTGCCAGCAGCCAACAGGACACGAGCACAGATACGCAGTATTTT. The full variable domain, completed using reference TRBV14 and TRBJ2-3, is EAGVTQFPSHSVIEKGQTVTLRCDPISGHDNLYWYRRVMGKEIKFLLHFVKESKQDESGMPNNRFLAERTGGTYSTLKVQPAELEDSGVYFCASSQQDTSTDTQYFGPGTRLTVL.

This clonotype has just a few counts. The chain uses TRBV19 and TRBJ2-1; D gene unclear. The V gene lost 10 bases and the J gene lost 5 bases, with 15 bases spanning the gap. The CDR3 length is 13 residues. CDR1 and CDR2 (germline): LNHDA, SQIVND (reference sequence). In nucleotides, the CDR3 is TGTGCCACCAACACGCTAGTTAACAATGAGCAGTTCTTC. Residues: CATNTLVNNEQFF.

This clonotype showed up just a few times. The chain links TRBV7-3 to TRBJ1-3; D is undetermined. CDR1 and CDR2 (germline): SGHTA, FQGTGA. The CDR3 covers 13 residues. The V end was cut by 9 bases, the J end by 1 base, with 10 bases between. The DNA for the CDR3 is TGTGCCAGTCGCCCTGCGTCTGGAAACACCATATATTTT. Translation: CASRPASGNTIYF.

This clonotype was found once. The genes are TRBV7-9 and TRBJ1-1, with D maybe TRBD1 (5 bases). The germline V gene encodes CDR1 SEHNR and CDR2 FQNEAQ (reference sequence). V was trimmed by 3 bases and J by 6 bases, leaving 14 bases between them. CDR3 size: 14 residues. CDR3 residues: CASSFRGAPPEAFF. The CDR3 nucleotides are TGTGCCAGCAGCTTTAGGGGCGCTCCCCCTGAAGCTTTCTTT.

This clonotype appeared a few times. The chain links TRBV7-8 to TRBJ1-1; D possibly corresponds to TRBD1 (5 bases). This CDR3 is built from 15 residues. CDR1 SGHVS and CDR2 FQNEAQ come from the germline V gene. V gave up 4 bases and J gave up 6 bases, with 18 bases separating them. This CDR3 is CASSSETGGVPEAFF. As DNA, the CDR3 is TGTGCCAGCAGCTCTGAAACTGGGGGGGTCCCTGAAGCTTTCTTT.

This clonotype has ten or more counts. V is TRBV7-8 and J is TRBJ2-7; no firm D call. Germline V gene sequence: CDR1 SGHVS, CDR2 FQNEAQ. The CDR3 totals 13 residues. Deletions cut 5 bases from V and 1 base from J, with 9 bases between. CDR3 region: CASSRTESYEQYF. CDR3 coding DNA: TGTGCCAGCAGCCGCACAGAGTCCTACGAGCAGTACTTC.

This clonotype was seen more than once but under ten times. The rearrangement uses TRBV7-8 and TRBJ2-5; 8 nucleotides match TRBD1. Germline CDR1 reads SGHVS; CDR2 reads FQNEAQ. The ends lost 1 base at V and 3 bases at J; junction bases unmatched: 10. The CDR3 runs 17 residues. CDR3 sequence (DNA): TGTGCCAGCAGCTTAGTCCGGACAGGGAGTTTTAAAGAGACCCAGTACTTC. It is translated as CASSLVRTGSFKETQYF.

A few counts support this clonotype. The V and J genes are TRBV6-6 and TRBJ1-4; tentatively, D is TRBD1 (5 bases). In germline, CDR1 is MNHNY, CDR2 SVGAGI (reference sequence). Trimming pared 2 bases from V and 7 bases from J, leaving 8 bases between. CDR3 size: 13 residues. This CDR3 is CASSYPRGEKLFF. The CDR3 DNA reads TGTGCCAGCAGTTACCCTAGGGGTGAAAAACTGTTTTTT.

This chain uses TRBV7-6 with TRBJ2-5, with 7 bases aligning to TRBD2. V was pared by 5 bases and J by 3 bases, with 9 bases of the junction left unmatched. The CDR3 consists of 15 residues. Germline CDR1 reads SGHVS; CDR2 reads FNYEAQ. This CDR3 reads CASSPRGGGEETQYF. The CDR3 coding sequence is TGTGCCAGCAGCCCCCGTGGGGGGGGAGAAGAGACCCAGTACTTC.

This clonotype was observed a handful of times. The rearrangement links TRBV12-3 or TRBV12-4 to TRBJ2-1; 10 nucleotides align to TRBD1. The junction had 7 bases not matched to a gene; V was cut back by 6 bases and J by 8 bases. The CDR3 length is 14 residues. The CDR3 DNA reads as TGTGCCAGCAGCTTCCGGGACAGGGGACATGAGCAGTTCTTC. Translated, it gives CASSFRDRGHEQFF.

The chain carries TRBV1 and TRBJ2-7; TRBD2 reflects the table's D call only, with no check against the DNA. TRBV1 is noted as a pseudogene. The CDR3 totals 17 residues. The CDR3 region has the DNA TGCACCAGCAGCCAAGATCGCCGTTGGCGGGAGGTTGGCGAGCAGTACTTC. Translated, it gives CTSSQDRRWREVGEQYF.

The chain is built from TRBV3-1 and TRBJ2-7, with no clear D. The CDR3 covers 14 residues. V lost 0 bases and J lost 6, with 12 bases in between. The germline CDR1 and CDR2 sequences are LGHDT and YNNKEL (reference sequence). The DNA for the CDR3 is TGTGCCAGCAGCCAAGATCAAGGAATCTCCGAGCAGTACTTC. Amino acids: CASSQDQGISEQYF.

There are many counts of this clonotype. The chain carries TRBV7-8 and TRBJ2-3; 8 bases are shared with TRBD2. Looked up from germline, CDR1 is SGHVS and CDR2 is FQNEAQ. The CDR3 is made up of 18 amino acids. Trimming cost V 0 bases and J 2 bases; bases outside gene matches: 10. The CDR3 nucleotides read TGTGCCAGCAGCTTAGCGGGGGGGAGCGGGAGCACCACAGATACGCAGTATTTT. Residues: CASSLAGGSGSTTDTQYF.

The V call is TRBV28, the J call TRBJ1-1; 7 bases fit TRBD1. Germline CDR1 is MDHEN and CDR2 is SYDVKM. The CDR3 totals 16 residues. V was clipped by 2 bases and J by 1 base; unmatched bases: 7. The CDR3 region is CASSLSWGQRNTEAFF. The CDR3 nucleotides are TGTGCCAGCAGTTTAAGCTGGGGACAGCGGAACACTGAAGCTTTCTTT.

The chain uses TRBV20-1 and TRBJ1-5, with TRBD1 matching 7 bases. Trimming cost V 6 bases and J 0 bases; bases outside gene matches: 11. The CDR3 has 16 residues. Per germline, CDR1 DFQATT and CDR2 SNEGSKA (reference sequence). CDR3 bases: TGCAGTGCCCTTTTCCGGGACAGCAATAGCAATCAGCCCCAGCATTTT. Amino acids: CSALFRDSNSNQPQHF.

A few counts support this clonotype. The chain has TRBV7-9 and TRBJ2-5; the D is unclear. Between the trimmed V and J ends, which lost 9 bases and 5 bases, there was a span of 19 bases. The germline V gene has CDR1 SEHNR and CDR2 FQNEAQ (reference sequence). The CDR3 runs to 14 residues. In DNA, the CDR3 is TGTGCCAGTGCTATCCCGGGTATACCGGAGACCCAGTACTTC. Amino acids: CASAIPGIPETQYF.

J is TRBJ1-6 and V is TRBV11-2; possibly TRBD1 for D (6 bases). V lost 0 bases and J 7 bases, leaving 13 bases between the germline ends. CDR1 is SGHAT and CDR2 is FQNNGV in the germline V gene. The CDR3 covers 16 residues. The CDR3 DNA follows: TGTGCCAGCAGCTTAGATGGGGGGCGTGACAATTCACCCCTCCACTTT. Amino acids: CASSLDGGRDNSPLHF.

This clonotype was observed many times. V usage is TRBV27 and J usage is TRBJ2-2, with D unclear. The germline CDR1 and CDR2 sequences are MNHEY and SMNVEV (reference sequence). The CDR3 runs to 15 residues. Trimming stripped 8 bases from V and 3 bases from J, with 16 bases between. CDR3 coding DNA: TGTGCCAGCGGCCACCAGAGGTCTCACACCGGGGAGCTGTTTTTT. Its protein is CASGHQRSHTGELFF.

There are many counts of this clonotype. A read error may account for a junction end that differs from germline. CDR3 nucleotides: TGCGCCAGCAGTGAGTCAGGTGGTGGTGGGAGGCATAACTTC. It encodes CASSESGGGGRHNF. The V call is TRBV10-2, the J call TRBJ2-1, with D possibly TRBD2 on 6 matching bases. This CDR3 is built from 14 residues. The V gene's germline CDR1 is WSHSY and CDR2 SAAADI.

This clonotype was counted ten times or more. The chain uses TRBV18 and TRBJ2-7, with D tentatively TRBD1 or TRBD2 (5 bases each). The germline V gene has CDR1 KGHSH and CDR2 LQKENI. The CDR3 totals 14 residues. Trimming removed 3 bases at V and 7 bases at J, with 16 bases between. DNA for the CDR3: TGTGCCAGCTCACCCGTGGGGGAGAGGGAAGAGCAGTACTTC. Translated: CASSPVGEREEQYF.

The chain joins TRBV5-4 to TRBJ2-5, with a weak D call TRBD2 (5 bases). CDR1 and CDR2 (germline): SGHNT, YYREEE (reference sequence). Trimming left V 4 bases short and J 2 bases short, with 15 bases between. The CDR3 contains 15 residues. Written as DNA, the CDR3 is TGTGCCAGCAGCCACACGGTCCCGGGACAAGAGACCCAGTACTTC. This codes for CASSHTVPGQETQYF. The full variable domain, rest sourced from reference TRBV5-4 and TRBJ2-5, is ETGVTQSPTHLIKTRGQQVTLRCSSQSGHNTVSWYQQALGQGPQFIFQYYREEENGRGNFPPRFSGLQFPNYSSELNVNALELDDSALYLCASSHTVPGQETQYFGPGTRLLVL.

V gene TRBV7-9 combines with J gene TRBJ2-7; 9 bases agree with TRBD1. V trimming: 3 bases; J trimming: 6 bases; junction bases outside the gene matches: 6. Germline lookup yields CDR1 SEHNR and CDR2 FQNEAQ (reference sequence). The CDR3 runs 14 residues. This CDR3 is CASSFPGQGSEQYF. CDR3 coding DNA: TGTGCCAGCAGCTTTCCGGGACAGGGTTCCGAGCAGTACTTC. Looking up the rest from reference TRBV7-9 and TRBJ2-7 gives the full variable domain: DTGVSQNPRHKITKRGQNVTFRCDPISEHNRLYWYRQTLGQGPEFLTYFQNEAQLEKSRLLSDRFSAERPKGSFSTLEIQRTEQGDSAMYLCASSFPGQGSEQYFGPGTRLTVT.

J is TRBJ1-1 and V is TRBV20-1, with TRBD1 as a possible D gene (6 bases). V was cut by 6 bases and J by 0 bases, with 14 bases left in between. The germline V gene has CDR1 DFQATT and CDR2 SNEGSKA (reference sequence). CDR3 length: 14 residues. In DNA, the CDR3 is TGCAGTGCCCCAAAGGACAGCTTGAACACTGAAGCTTTCTTT. Translated, it gives CSAPKDSLNTEAFF.

The J gene is TRBJ2-1, the V gene TRBV6-4, with 8 nucleotides matching TRBD2. Trimming at V came to 6 bases and at J to 0 bases, leaving 4 bases not matched to a gene. The CDR3 is 15 residues long. Germline V CDR1 and CDR2: MRHNA, SNTAGT. CDR3 residues: CASSKSGSSYNEQFF. The CDR3 DNA is TGTGCCAGCAGCAAAAGCGGGAGCTCCTACAATGAGCAGTTCTTC.

This clonotype was found a few times. The chain links TRBV10-3 to TRBJ2-1; 7 bases map to TRBD2. CDR1 and CDR2 from the germline V gene are ENHRY and SYGVKD. The CDR3 consists of 13 residues. V lost 11 bases and J lost 0; bases outside the gene matches: 4. CDR3 nucleotide sequence: TGTGCCGGCGCTAGCGGCTCCTACAATGAGCAGTTCTTC. Its translation: CAGASGSYNEQFF.

The chain carries TRBV5-1 and TRBJ2-2, with D perhaps matching TRBD1 (5 bases). CDR3 length equals 16 residues. The V and J ends lost 0 bases and 2 bases respectively, with 11 bases between them. Germline CDR1 SGHRS, CDR2 YFSETQ. The CDR3 coding sequence is TGCGCCAGCAGCTTGGGACCCCGGACAAACACCGGGGAGCTGTTTTTT. Protein sequence: CASSLGPRTNTGELFF.

The V gene is TRBV12-3 or TRBV12-4, the J gene TRBJ1-2; D unresolved. Deletions cut 6 bases from V and 1 base from J, with 9 bases between. This CDR3 is 13 amino acids long. This CDR3 is CASSPASNYGYTF. CDR3 DNA: TGTGCCAGCAGCCCGGCCAGTAACTATGGCTACACCTTC.

The sample holds many counts of this clonotype. CDR3 DNA: TGTGCCAGCCAAGGACAGGGAGTGGTTGGCTACACCTTC. Protein: CASQGQGVVGYTF. The chain combines TRBV28 with TRBJ1-2; TRBD1 aligns across 8 bases. V lost 8 bases and J lost 7; bases outside the gene matches: 9. Germline V gene data show CDR1 as MDHEN and CDR2 as SYDVKM. The CDR3 loop spans 13 amino acids.